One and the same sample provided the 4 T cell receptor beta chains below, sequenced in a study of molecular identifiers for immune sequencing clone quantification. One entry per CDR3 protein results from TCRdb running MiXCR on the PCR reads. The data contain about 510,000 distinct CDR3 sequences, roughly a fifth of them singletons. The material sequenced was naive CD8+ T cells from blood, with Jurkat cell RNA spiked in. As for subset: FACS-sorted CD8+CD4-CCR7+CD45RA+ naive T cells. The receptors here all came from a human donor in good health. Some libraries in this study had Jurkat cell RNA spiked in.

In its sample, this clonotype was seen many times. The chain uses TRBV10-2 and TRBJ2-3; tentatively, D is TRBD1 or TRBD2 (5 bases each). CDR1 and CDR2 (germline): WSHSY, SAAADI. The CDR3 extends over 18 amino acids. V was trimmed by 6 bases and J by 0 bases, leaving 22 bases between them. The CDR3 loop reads CASRGPVSRVTSTDTQYF. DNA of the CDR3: TGCGCCAGCAGGGGACCCGTCTCCAGGGTTACTAGCACAGATACGCAGTATTTT.

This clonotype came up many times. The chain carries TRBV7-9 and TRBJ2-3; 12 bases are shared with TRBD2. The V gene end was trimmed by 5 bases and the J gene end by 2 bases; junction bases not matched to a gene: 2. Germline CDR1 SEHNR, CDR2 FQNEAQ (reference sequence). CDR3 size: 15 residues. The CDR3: CASSRTSGDTDTQYF. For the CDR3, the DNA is TGTGCCAGCAGCAGGACTAGCGGGGACACAGATACGCAGTATTTT.

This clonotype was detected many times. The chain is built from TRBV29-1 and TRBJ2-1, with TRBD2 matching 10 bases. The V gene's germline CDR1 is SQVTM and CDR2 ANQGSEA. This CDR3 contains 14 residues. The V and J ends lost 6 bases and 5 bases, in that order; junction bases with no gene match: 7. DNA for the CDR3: TGCAGCGTCCCGGGACTAGCGACTCACAATGAGCAGTTCTTC. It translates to CSVPGLATHNEQFF.

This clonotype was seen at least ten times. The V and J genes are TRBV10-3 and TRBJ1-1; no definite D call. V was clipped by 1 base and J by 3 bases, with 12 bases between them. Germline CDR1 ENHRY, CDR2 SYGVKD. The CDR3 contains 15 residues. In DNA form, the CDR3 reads TGTGCCATCAGTGAGTTAAGGAGCGGCGACACTGAAGCTTTCTTT. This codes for CAISELRSGDTEAFF.